A selection of T cell receptor beta chains follows, all from one sample in a study of T cells in Graves' hyperthyroidism and ophthalmopathy. From the multiplex PCR reads, TCRdb called clonotypes with MiXCR, one entry per CDR3 protein. The top ten hold 9.2% of the sample, which has under 400,000 distinct CDR3 sequences, around 14% seen once. Sequencing was performed on blood. Receptors originate from a woman aged 18-29 years with Graves' hyperthyroidism. Each CDR3 is given with its conserved first and last residue. D genes are given only for firm matches. Clone size is given for some rows only: seen once, a few or many times, or a class if the clone is expanded.

D gene	clone size	V gene	J gene	CDR3 length	CDR3 protein	CDR3 DNA
.	many	TRBV18	TRBJ2-1	15	CASSPQASSYNEQFF	TGTGCCAGCTCACCACAAGCTAGCTCCTACAATGAGCAGTTCTTC
.	.	TRBV20-1	TRBJ2-2	14	CSASKLAYTGELFF	TGCAGTGCTAGTAAACTAGCTTACACCGGGGAGCTGTTTTTT
TRBD2	many	TRBV6-1	TRBJ2-1	15	CASSEASGGVNEQFF	TGTGCCAGCAGTGAAGCTAGCGGGGGTGTCAATGAGCAGTTCTTC
TRBD1	many	TRBV12-3/TRBV12-4	TRBJ2-7	15	CASSKDRENRYEQYF	TGTGCCAGCAGTAAAGACAGGGAAAACCGATACGAGCAGTACTTC
.	many	TRBV6-1	TRBJ2-7	11	CASSEAYEQYF	TGTGCCAGCAGTGAAGCGTACGAGCAGTACTTC
.	few	TRBV5-6	TRBJ2-1	15	CASSFGLGEDNEQFF	TGTGCCAGCAGCTTCGGGCTTGGCGAAGACAATGAGCAGTTCTTC
.	many	TRBV30	TRBJ1-2	15	CAWSNTGTRIYGYTF	TGTGCCTGGAGTAACACAGGAACAAGAATCTATGGCTACACCTTC
.	few	TRBV20-1	TRBJ1-4	14	CSASKMGVEIKLFF	TGCAGTGCTAGTAAGATGGGAGTCGAAATCAAACTGTTTTTT
.	many	TRBV6-1	TRBJ2-1	15	CASSRRTIKVDEQFF	TGTGCCAGCAGTCGCCGGACAATCAAGGTGGATGAGCAGTTCTTC
.	.	TRBV6-2/TRBV6-3	TRBJ2-7	11	CACSYQLEQYF	TGTGCCTGCAGTTATCAGCTCGAGCAGTACTTC
.	many	TRBV18	TRBJ1-5	12	CASSPYQQPQHF	TGTGCCAGCTCACCATATCAGCAGCCCCAGCATTTT
.	.	TRBV19	TRBJ1-5	14	CASSITDSNQPQHF	TGTGCCAGTAGTATTACGGATAGCAATCAGCCCCAGCATTTT
.	few	TRBV9	TRBJ1-6	15	CASSERGGEYSPLHF	TGTGCCAGCAGCGAGCGAGGAGGGGAGTATTCACCCCTCCACTTT
.	many	TRBV12-3/TRBV12-4	TRBJ1-1	18	CASIMGGLRMRRNTEAFF	TGTGCCAGCATCATGGGGGGGCTAAGAATGAGGCGAAACACTGAAGCTTTCTTT
TRBD1	many	TRBV28	TRBJ1-2	13	CASSPRQGYGYTF	TGTGCCAGCAGTCCCAGACAGGGGTATGGCTACACCTTC
TRBD2	many	TRBV6-1	TRBJ2-5	15	CASSPSGGDGETQYF	TGTGCCAGCAGTCCTTCCGGGGGGGACGGAGAGACCCAGTACTTC
TRBD1	many	TRBV2	TRBJ1-2	13	CASRIPGGSGYTF	TGTGCCAGCAGGATACCAGGGGGCTCTGGCTACACCTTC
.	.	TRBV6-1	TRBJ2-6	15	CASSDSISGANVLTF	TGTGCCAGCAGTGATAGTATCTCTGGGGCCAACGTCCTGACTTTC
TRBD2	many	TRBV7-2	TRBJ2-3	18	CASSLVSWREGLKDTQYF	TGTGCCAGCAGCTTAGTTTCTTGGCGGGAGGGCCTAAAAGATACGCAGTATTTT
.	once	TRBV3-2	TRBJ1-5	16	CASSQDIKGGNQPQHF	TGTGCCAGCAGCCAAGACATAAAAGGCGGCAATCAGCCCCAGCATTTT
.	many	TRBV3-1	TRBJ1-1	14	CASSHPPEEPEAFF	TGTGCCAGCAGCCATCCGCCGGAGGAACCTGAAGCTTTCTTT
TRBD2	many	TRBV15	TRBJ2-5	17	CATSRDGSGGLGETQYF	TGTGCCACCAGCAGAGATGGGAGCGGGGGCCTCGGAGAGACCCAGTACTTC
.	many	TRBV29-1	TRBJ1-2	14	CSLPRGACNYGYTF	TGCAGCCTACCCCGGGGCGCCTGTAACTATGGCTACACCTTC
.	.	TRBV6-1	TRBJ2-3	19	CASSPGDSTSSKITDTQYF	TGTGCCAGCAGCCCCGGCGACTCCACCAGTTCTAAGATCACAGATACGCAGTATTTT
TRBD2	.	TRBV3-1	TRBJ2-1	16	CASSPYGDYVYNEQFF	TGTGCCAGCAGCCCCTACGGGGACTACGTATACAATGAGCAGTTCTTC
TRBD1	.	TRBV28	TRBJ1-2	16	CASSPPRQGALGGYTF	TGTGCCAGCAGTCCGCCGCGACAGGGGGCTCTGGGTGGCTACACCTTC
.	many	TRBV30	TRBJ1-2	13	CAWSGGRRYGYTF	TGTGCCTGGAGTGGTGGCAGGCGGTATGGCTACACCTTC
.	many	TRBV6-6	TRBJ2-3	17	CASSYPYSGTSTDTQYF	TGTGCCAGCAGTTACCCTTATAGCGGAACTAGCACAGATACGCAGTATTTT
.	many	TRBV2	TRBJ1-6	14	CASSDKLSNSPLHF	TGTGCCAGCAGTGATAAGCTCAGCAATTCACCCCTCCACTTT
.	many	TRBV5-1	TRBJ2-3	13	CASKTSSTDTQYF	TGCGCCAGCAAAACTAGCAGCACAGATACGCAGTATTTT
.	many	TRBV28	TRBJ1-6	14	CASGGDSYNSPLHF	TGTGCCAGCGGTGGGGATTCCTATAATTCACCCCTCCACTTT
TRBD1	many	TRBV6-5	TRBJ1-2	13	CASSYQGDYGYTF	TGTGCCAGCAGCTATCAGGGGGACTATGGCTACACCTTC
TRBD1	many	TRBV28	TRBJ1-4	15	CASSLVGQGVEKLFF	TGTGCCAGCAGTTTAGTCGGGCAGGGGGTAGAAAAACTGTTTTTT
TRBD2	many	TRBV27	TRBJ2-2	17	CASSILRVAGVVGELFF	TGTGCCAGCAGTATCCTCAGGGTAGCGGGCGTGGTCGGGGAGCTGTTTTTT
TRBD1	many	TRBV10-3	TRBJ2-1	13	CAVQGAGSNEQFF	TGTGCCGTCCAGGGGGCAGGGAGCAATGAGCAGTTCTTC
.	many	TRBV20-1	TRBJ1-3	13	CSAREGSGNTIYF	TGCAGTGCTAGAGAGGGTTCTGGAAACACCATATATTTT
.	many	TRBV20-1	TRBJ2-7	12	CSATGVIYEQYF	TGCAGTGCTACCGGGGTAATCTACGAGCAGTACTTC
TRBD1	.	TRBV5-1	TRBJ1-6	15	CASSPGQGYNSPLHF	TGCGCCAGCAGCCCGGGACAGGGGTATAATTCACCCCTCCACTTT
.	.	TRBV7-9	TRBJ1-1	13	CASSLSEGTEAFF	TGTGCCAGCAGCTTAAGTGAGGGGACTGAAGCTTTCTTT
.	.	TRBV4-3	TRBJ2-3	14	CASRERVYTDTQYF	TGCGCCAGCAGGGAGCGGGTATACACAGATACGCAGTATTTT
TRBD2	many	TRBV28	TRBJ2-5	17	CASESGTSGSPQETQYF	TGTGCCAGTGAATCCGGGACTAGCGGGAGCCCTCAAGAGACCCAGTACTTC
.	.	TRBV20-1	TRBJ1-2	13	CSAIKAANYGYTF	TGCAGTGCTATAAAGGCCGCCAACTATGGCTACACCTTC